A selection of T cell receptor beta chains follows, all from one sample in a study of molecular identifiers for immune sequencing clone quantification. In TCRdb, the PCR reads were re-called with MiXCR into one record per CDR3 protein. Altogether around 470,000 distinct CDR3 sequences are present, about a fifth being singletons, with the ten largest covering around 0.84%. Input material: naive CD8+ T cells from blood, with Jurkat cell RNA spiked in. These TCRs come from a human donor in good health. Some libraries in this study had Jurkat cell RNA spiked in. CDR3s include the opening cysteine and the closing phenylalanine or tryptophan.

v_call cdr3_aa
TRBV19 CASSIDLPGQGAGEQSF
TRBV23-1 CASSHTGQFSSYEQYF
TRBV5-6 CASSLRGYGYNEQFF
TRBV9 CASSGGNGQLQETQYF
TRBV7-9 CASSLVGQLNYGYTF
TRBV4-1 CASSQDRMVAGGTDTQYF
TRBV20-1 CSARARSSYEQYF
TRBV28 CASSPPRVGETQYF
TRBV4-3 CASSQDRGGGGNTIYF
TRBV7-6 CASSLEVSTPDTQYF
TRBV2 CASSGLGNTEAFF
TRBV29-1 CSVVTSGITDTQYF
TRBV20-1 CSADLGTSGPYEQYF
TRBV24-1 CATSDWMGGELFF
TRBV7-2 CASTPISGQNYNEQFF
TRBV18 CASSPPTSSSYNEQFF
TRBV19 CASSTGTGLGYEQYF
TRBV30 CAWSVGLAVTDTQYF
TRBV10-1 CASSESYSTDTQYF
TRBV7-9 CASSLEGGPNQPQHF
TRBV4-3 CASSQDGGQLVGGYTF
TRBV7-9 CASSYGGAKNIQYF
TRBV7-6 CASSPSQGLTEAFF
TRBV27 CASGPAETQYF
TRBV7-9 CASSLSGTSGAQGTQYF
TRBV7-3 CASSFTSGTGDNEQFF
TRBV15 CATSRAGGETQYF
TRBV11-2 CASSSAFNEQYF
TRBV19 CASSAGVGQYEQYF
TRBV19 CASSIGTRARETQYF
TRBV6-5 CASSLSLAAAYNEQFF
TRBV28 CASMLTDTQYF
TRBV7-3 CASSLTGSGELFF
TRBV29-1 CSVISAYNEQFF
TRBV12-3/TRBV12-4 CASRLGEQGEETQYF
TRBV2 CASSPPGQGKATNEKLFF
TRBV9 CASSVGRASGSHEQYF
TRBV4-3 CASSQTRDGNTEAFF
TRBV7-6 CASSLRQVQATNEKLFF
TRBV4-3 CASSYITDTQYF
TRBV20-1 CSARDRSGGRTDTQYF